The rows below give T cell receptor beta chains drawn from one sample of a study of T-cell reconstitution after alpha-beta-depleted transplantation in children. MiXCR, applied by TCRdb to the PCR reads, yields one record per CDR3 protein. The sample lists hundreds of thousands of distinct CDR3 sequences; around 15% were seen once. Here the sequenced sample was PBMCs, mostly from graft donor cells, taken 360 days after TCRalphabeta/CD19-depleted stem cell transplant. Source of these receptors: a boy under two years old who had a stem cell transplant for Wiskott-Aldrich syndrome, so the T cells may come from the graft donor. Each CDR3 is given with its conserved first and last residue. Size is omitted from some rows. Given values are once, few, many or a class for expanded clones.

V gene	clone size	CDR3 protein
TRBV7-2	few	CASSLVGTGGTDTQYF
TRBV13	few	CASSLSRGAWETQYF
TRBV3-1	.	CASSQDSTHEQFF
TRBV4-3	few	CASSQVFGHLNTEAFF
TRBV11-1	few	CASSLYPFGQGQDEQFF
TRBV12-3/TRBV12-4	.	CASRPGRTSGGSYNEQFF
TRBV20-1	few	CSARPDRNSREKLFF
TRBV29-1	.	CSVRGGPSTDTQYF
TRBV6-5	.	CASSYYGLLGGDTQYF
TRBV21-1	few	CASSAWTAQETQYF
TRBV12-3/TRBV12-4	few	CASDRDRTDTQYF
TRBV5-1	.	CASSLAGPRSTGELFF
TRBV6-1	few	CASGDIGLALSYEQYF
TRBV20-1	many	CSARAENIQYF
TRBV6-4	.	CASSPFSLSITDTQYF
TRBV7-2	few	CASSLRGGVDNEQFF
TRBV4-1	few	CASSQVSKNTEAFF
TRBV7-9	.	CASSLLQASGGNEQFF
TRBV12-3/TRBV12-4	few	CASSLRTGYGQPQHF
TRBV4-2	few	CASSQDGVAGYNEQFF
TRBV9	.	CASSARGDTQYF
TRBV7-9	.	CASSQGPGDQETQYF
TRBV3-1	.	CASSQDATPTDTQYF
TRBV5-1	few	CASSTGQAGNTEAFF
TRBV9	.	CASSPSDRKGYTF
TRBV25-1	.	CASSRRGGFAYEQYF